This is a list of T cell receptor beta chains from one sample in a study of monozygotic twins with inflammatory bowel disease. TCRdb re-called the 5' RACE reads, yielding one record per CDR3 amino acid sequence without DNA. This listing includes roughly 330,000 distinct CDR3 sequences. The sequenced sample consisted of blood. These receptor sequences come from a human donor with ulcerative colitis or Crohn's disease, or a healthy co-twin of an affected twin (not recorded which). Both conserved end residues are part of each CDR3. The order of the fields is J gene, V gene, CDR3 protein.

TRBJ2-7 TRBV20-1 CSARDRREGLHEQYF
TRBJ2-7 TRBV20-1 CSARGRLAVTYEQYF
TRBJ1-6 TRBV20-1 CSARRDKANSPLHF
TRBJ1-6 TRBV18 CASSPVMVGDRGPSGLHF
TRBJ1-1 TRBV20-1 CSARDAAGVNTVAFF
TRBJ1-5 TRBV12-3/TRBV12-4 CASSHGTANNQPQHF
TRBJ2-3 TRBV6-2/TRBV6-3 CASRASGGTITDTQYF
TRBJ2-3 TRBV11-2 CASSPVKRGNTDTQYF
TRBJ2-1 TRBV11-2 CASSLGRDYYNEQFF
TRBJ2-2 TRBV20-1 CSARAIQRGPTGELFF
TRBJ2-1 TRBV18 CASSPISGRFNEQFF
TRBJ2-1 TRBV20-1 CSARDPAGLAGGGEQFF
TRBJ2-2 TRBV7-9 CASSSVLSGITGELFF
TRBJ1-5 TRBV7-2 CASSWGGQPQHF
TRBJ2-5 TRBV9 CASSPGTVRFRGTQYF
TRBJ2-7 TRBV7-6 CASSPRLAGSYEQYF
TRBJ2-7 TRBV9 CASSVALSWGQQYF
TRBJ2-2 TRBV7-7 CASSLNSGSTGELFF
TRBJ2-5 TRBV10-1 CASSGGREATPQETQYF
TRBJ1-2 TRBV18 CASSPVESYGYTF
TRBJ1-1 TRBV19 CASSIVRTGDTEAFF
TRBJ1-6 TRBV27 CASSFWRSPLHF
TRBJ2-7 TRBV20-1 CSARDRERGLSYEQYF
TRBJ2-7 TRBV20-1 CSARDVTSGVSQQYF
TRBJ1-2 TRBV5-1 CASSLSTDSGYTF
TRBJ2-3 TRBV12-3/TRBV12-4 CASMKDRLTDTQYF
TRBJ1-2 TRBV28 CASSLEFRPGYTF
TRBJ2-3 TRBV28 CASNLAGEGDTQYF
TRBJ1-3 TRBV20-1 CSAPQGATGNTIYF
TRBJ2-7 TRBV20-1 CSARDEADSYEQYF
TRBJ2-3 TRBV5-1 CASSKLGLAGSTDTQYF
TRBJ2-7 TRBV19 CASSIKEQHYEQYF
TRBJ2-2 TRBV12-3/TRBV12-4 CASSLGAGGPNTGELFF
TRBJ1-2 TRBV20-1 CSARQPGPYGYTF
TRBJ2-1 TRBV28 CASSLDTTGYNEQFF
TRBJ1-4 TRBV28 CASSLGRLNEKLFF
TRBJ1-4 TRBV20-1 CSAQSGEKLFF
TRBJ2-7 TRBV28 CASSQGGDRGSYEQYF
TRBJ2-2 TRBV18 CATERERAQDTGELFF
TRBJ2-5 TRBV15 CATSRTEFGTGLKTQYF
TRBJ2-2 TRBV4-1 CASSHPTGANTGELFF
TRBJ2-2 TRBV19 CASSIFRNTGELFF
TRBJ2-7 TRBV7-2 CASSLITSPAYEQYF
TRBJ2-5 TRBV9 CASSVDLVVQETQYF
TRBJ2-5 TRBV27 CASSFLRGGQETQYF
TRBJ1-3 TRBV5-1 CASSPDHGVGNTIYF
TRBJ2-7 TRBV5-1 CASSLTGFYEQYF
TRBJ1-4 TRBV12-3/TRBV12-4 CASSQKDSWGKLFF
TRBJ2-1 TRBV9 CASSATLAGAFEQFF
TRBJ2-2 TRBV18 CASSPQGPGANTGELFF
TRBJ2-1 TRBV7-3 CASSLGGLNYNEQFF
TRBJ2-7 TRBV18 CASSSSAGPAIEQYF
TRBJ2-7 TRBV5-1 CASSLDREIYEQYF